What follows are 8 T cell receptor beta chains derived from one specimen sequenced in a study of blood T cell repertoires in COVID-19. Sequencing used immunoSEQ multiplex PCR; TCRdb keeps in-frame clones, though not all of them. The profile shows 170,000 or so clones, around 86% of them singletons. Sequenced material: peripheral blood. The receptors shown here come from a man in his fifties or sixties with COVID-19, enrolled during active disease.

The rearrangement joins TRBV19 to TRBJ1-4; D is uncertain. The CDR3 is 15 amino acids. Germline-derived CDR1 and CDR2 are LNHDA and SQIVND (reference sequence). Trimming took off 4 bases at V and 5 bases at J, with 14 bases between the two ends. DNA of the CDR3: TGTGCCAGTAGTAATGGCAGGAAAGGCAATGAAAAACTGTTTTTT. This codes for CASSNGRKGNEKLFF. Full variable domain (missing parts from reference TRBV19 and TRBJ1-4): DGGITQSPKYLFRKEGQNVTLSCEQNLNHDAMYWYRQDPGQGLRLIYYSQIVNDFQKGDIAEGYSVSREKKESFPLTVTSAQKNPTAFYLCASSNGRKGNEKLFFGSGTQLSVL.

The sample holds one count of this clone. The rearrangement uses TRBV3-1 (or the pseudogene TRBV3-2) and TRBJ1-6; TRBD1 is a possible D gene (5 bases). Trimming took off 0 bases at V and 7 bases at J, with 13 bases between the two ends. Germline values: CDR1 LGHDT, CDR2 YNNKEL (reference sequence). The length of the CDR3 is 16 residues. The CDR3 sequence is CASSQDGGGSNSPLHF. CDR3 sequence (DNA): TGTGCCAGCAGCCAAGATGGGGGGGGGTCAAATTCACCCCTCCACTTT.

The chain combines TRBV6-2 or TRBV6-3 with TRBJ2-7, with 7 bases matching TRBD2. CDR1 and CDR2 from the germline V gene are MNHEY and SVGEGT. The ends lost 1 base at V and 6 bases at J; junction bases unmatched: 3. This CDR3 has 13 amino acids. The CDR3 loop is CASSYLSSGEQYF. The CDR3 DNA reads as TGTGCCAGCAGTTACTTGTCTAGCGGCGAGCAGTACTTC.

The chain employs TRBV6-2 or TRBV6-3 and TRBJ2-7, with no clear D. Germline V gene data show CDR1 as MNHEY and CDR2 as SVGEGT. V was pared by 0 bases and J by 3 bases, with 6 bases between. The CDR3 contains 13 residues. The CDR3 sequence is CASSYSSVYEQYF. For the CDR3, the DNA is TGTGCCAGCAGTTACTCGAGCGTCTACGAGCAGTACTTC.

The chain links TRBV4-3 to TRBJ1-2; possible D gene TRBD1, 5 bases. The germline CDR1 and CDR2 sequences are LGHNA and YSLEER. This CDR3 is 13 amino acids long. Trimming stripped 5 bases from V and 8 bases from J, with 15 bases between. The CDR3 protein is CASSGGERGGYTF. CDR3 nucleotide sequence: TGCGCCAGCAGCGGGGGGGAGCGGGGAGGCTACACCTTC.

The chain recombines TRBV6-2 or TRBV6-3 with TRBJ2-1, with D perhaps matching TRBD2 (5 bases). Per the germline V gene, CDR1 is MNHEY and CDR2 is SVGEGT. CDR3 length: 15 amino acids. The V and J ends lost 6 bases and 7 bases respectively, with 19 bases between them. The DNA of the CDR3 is TGTGCCAGCAGCACAGCGGCCCGGATTATAAATGAGCAGTTCTTC. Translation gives CASSTAARIINEQFF.

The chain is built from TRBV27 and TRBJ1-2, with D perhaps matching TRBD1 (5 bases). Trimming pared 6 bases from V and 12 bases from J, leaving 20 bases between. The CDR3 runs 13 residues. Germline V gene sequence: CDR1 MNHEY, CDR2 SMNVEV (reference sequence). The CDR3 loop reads CASSDLYDSRHTF. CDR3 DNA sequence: TGTGCCAGCAGCGACCTCTACGACAGCCGGCACACCTTC.

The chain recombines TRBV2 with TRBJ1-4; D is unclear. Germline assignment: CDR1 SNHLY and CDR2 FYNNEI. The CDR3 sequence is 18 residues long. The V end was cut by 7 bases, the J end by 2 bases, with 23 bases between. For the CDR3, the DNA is TGTGCCAGCACAGGCTCCTATATAACAACGTCGACTAATGAAAAACTGTTTTTT. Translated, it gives CASTGSYITTSTNEKLFF.